This T cell receptor (beta chain) was recovered during a study of blood T cells in healthy people across ages. Study findings and constraints: Per million T cells, the diversity of TCR beta decreased roughly linearly as age advanced. The study found TCR beta diversity correlated strongly with naive T cell percentage. Estimates of total diversity, which came from one million sequenced T cells, were considered to be underestimates.

It was with a sample-barcoded 5' primer and a J-beta primer mix that a second PCR of roughly 7 to 12 cycles was run. TCRdb passed the 5' RACE reads through MiXCR, listing each CDR3 protein once. The sample contains 700,000 to 1,000,000 distinct CDR3 sequences, under 55% of which appear only once. Per the germline V gene, CDR1 is SEHNR and CDR2 is FQNEAQ (reference sequence). This CDR3 region has 16 residues. Trimming took off 5 bases at V and 2 bases at J, with 15 bases between the two ends. In the case of this clonotype: Its antigen is still unknown.

The sequence was obtained from a man aged 60-69 years in good health. The sample was blood. V and J are TRBV7-9 and TRBJ2-2; D is possibly TRBD2 (6 bases). The CDR3 region is CASSPRRGSNTGELFF. The CDR3 nucleotides are TGTGCCAGCAGCCCTCGGCGGGGATCAAACACCGGGGAGCTGTTTTTT.